These T cell receptor beta chains were read from a single sample in a study of breast tumors, draining lymph nodes, adjacent tissues. MiXCR, run by TCRdb on the multiplex PCR reads, gives a single entry per CDR3 protein. The data hold 150,000 to 200,000 distinct CDR3 sequences, with approximately 33% observed a single time. What was sequenced was axillary lymph node tissue. The receptor set was obtained from a female donor with breast cancer. Some clones in this sample may be carry-over from other donors' samples. Both conserved end residues are part of each CDR3.

V gene	J gene	CDR3 protein
TRBV29-1	TRBJ2-2	CSVRQGTGELFF
TRBV6-5	TRBJ2-5	CASSYSQGVQTQYF
TRBV7-2	TRBJ2-4	CASSPGLALAKNIQYF
TRBV7-8	TRBJ2-7	CASSLFQGVPSFYEQYF
TRBV10-3	TRBJ2-5	CAIRAGDHQETQYF
TRBV27	TRBJ2-3	CASSFDGRDTQYF
TRBV20-1	TRBJ1-3	CSARGNPGGDSGNTIYF
TRBV4-2	TRBJ2-2	CASSLKGQGAGELFF
TRBV30	TRBJ2-7	CAWSVQTGPGEQYF
TRBV15	TRBJ2-3	CATSRDRTSTDTQYF
TRBV7-9	TRBJ2-3	CASIIWGGGGSDTQYF
TRBV7-3	TRBJ2-3	CASSPGGSGRITDTQYF
TRBV7-8	TRBJ2-7	CASSLHLGSYEQYF
TRBV9	TRBJ2-2	CASSPASVTTGELFF
TRBV2	TRBJ1-5	CASSGQPQHF
TRBV29-1	TRBJ2-1	CSVGASGARWHEQFF
TRBV12-3/TRBV12-4	TRBJ2-1	CASTHRREGNEQFF
TRBV11-2	TRBJ2-5	CASSVGAGRETQYF
TRBV5-4	TRBJ1-1	CASSFDGIEAFF
TRBV20-1	TRBJ2-3	CSAVVTGFTTDTQYF
TRBV7-9	TRBJ2-3	CASSLGASGGWADPQYF
TRBV2	TRBJ1-2	CASSGVGAERTVYGYTF
TRBV11-2	TRBJ2-3	CASSLDGRVGDTQYF
TRBV4-1	TRBJ2-2	CASSQGLAGDRGTGELFF
TRBV15	TRBJ2-5	CATSTSYIGLQETQYF
TRBV5-6	TRBJ2-7	CASSLGRAGEQYF
TRBV20-1	TRBJ1-5	CSARDRAVQPQHF
TRBV2	TRBJ2-1	CASSEVWREQFF
TRBV7-8	TRBJ2-1	CASSPGGGVSGEQFF
TRBV20-1	TRBJ1-6	CSATAGTALDNSPLHF
TRBV4-2	TRBJ1-3	CASSGDRTSGNTIYF
TRBV9	TRBJ2-5	CASSSQTSGSGRETQYF
TRBV6-2/TRBV6-3	TRBJ1-1	CASRSVAATEAFF
TRBV2	TRBJ1-5	CASSEGQGNQPQHF
TRBV5-8	TRBJ2-3	CASSSRTGQADTQYF
TRBV18	TRBJ1-1	CASSPVTDTEAFF
TRBV7-8	TRBJ2-7	CASSLNRGAYEQYF
TRBV27	TRBJ1-6	CASRYREGGSPLHF
TRBV2	TRBJ1-4	CASSEEGEANEKLFF
TRBV6-1	TRBJ1-3	CASSYDGLAGNTIYF
TRBV15	TRBJ1-1	CATSRPAAMENTEAFF
TRBV20-1	TRBJ1-2	CSAQTGEGRGYTF
TRBV7-9	TRBJ1-2	CASSPDSPGYTF